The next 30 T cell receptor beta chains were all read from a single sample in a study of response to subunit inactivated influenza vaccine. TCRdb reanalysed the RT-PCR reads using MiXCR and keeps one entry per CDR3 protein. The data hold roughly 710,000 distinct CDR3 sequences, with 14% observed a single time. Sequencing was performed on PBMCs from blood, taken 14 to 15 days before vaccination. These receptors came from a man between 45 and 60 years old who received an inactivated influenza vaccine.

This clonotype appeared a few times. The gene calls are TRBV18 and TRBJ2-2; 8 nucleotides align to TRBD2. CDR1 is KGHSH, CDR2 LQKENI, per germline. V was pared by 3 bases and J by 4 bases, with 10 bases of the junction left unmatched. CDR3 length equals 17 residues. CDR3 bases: TGTGCCAGCTCACCGTTACTAGCGGCGCGAAGCACCGGGGAGCTGTTTTTT. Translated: CASSPLLAARSTGELFF.

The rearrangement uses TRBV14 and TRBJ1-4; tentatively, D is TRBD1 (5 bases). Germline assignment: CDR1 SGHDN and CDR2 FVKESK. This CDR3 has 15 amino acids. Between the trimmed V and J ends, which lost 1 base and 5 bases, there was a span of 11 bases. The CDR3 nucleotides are TGTGCCAGCAGCCAAGGGGACCAATTCAATGAAAAACTGTTTTTT. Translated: CASSQGDQFNEKLFF.

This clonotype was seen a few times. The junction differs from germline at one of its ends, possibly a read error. CDR3 residues: CATSDRLAGGSYHEQFF. The CDR3 DNA reads TGTGCCACCAGTGATCGGCTAGCGGGAGGGTCCTACCATGAGCAGTTCTTC. The chain uses TRBV24-1 and TRBJ2-1, with 12 bases aligning to TRBD2. The CDR3 has 17 amino acids. The germline V gene encodes CDR1 KGHDR and CDR2 SFDVKD.

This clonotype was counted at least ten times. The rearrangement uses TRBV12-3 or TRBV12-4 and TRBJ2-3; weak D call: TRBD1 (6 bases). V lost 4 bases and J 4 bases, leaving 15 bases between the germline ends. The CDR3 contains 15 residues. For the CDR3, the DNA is TGTGCCAGCAGTTCGGGACATCCTGGTGCAGATACGCAGTATTTT. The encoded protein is CASSSGHPGADTQYF.

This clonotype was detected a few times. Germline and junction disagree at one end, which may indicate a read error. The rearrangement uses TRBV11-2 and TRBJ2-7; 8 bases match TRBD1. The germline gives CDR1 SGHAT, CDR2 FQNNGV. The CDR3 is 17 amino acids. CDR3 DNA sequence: TGTGCCAGCAGATTAGGGGGCCGGGACAGGAGCTCCTACGAGCAGTACTTC. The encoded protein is CASRLGGRDRSSYEQYF. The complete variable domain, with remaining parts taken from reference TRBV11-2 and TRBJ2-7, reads EAGVAQSPRYKIIEKRQSVAFWCNPISGHATLYWYQQILGQGPKLLIQFQNNGVVDDSQLPKDRFSAERLKGVDSTLKIQPAKLEDSAVYLCASRLGGRDRSSYEQYFGPGTRLTVT.

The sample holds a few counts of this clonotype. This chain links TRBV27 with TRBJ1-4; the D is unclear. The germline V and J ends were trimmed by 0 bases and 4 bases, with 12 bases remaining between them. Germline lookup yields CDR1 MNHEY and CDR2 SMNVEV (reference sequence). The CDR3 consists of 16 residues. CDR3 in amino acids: CASSLSISGRNEKLFF. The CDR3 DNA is TGTGCCAGCAGTTTATCGATAAGTGGTCGTAATGAAAAACTGTTTTTT.

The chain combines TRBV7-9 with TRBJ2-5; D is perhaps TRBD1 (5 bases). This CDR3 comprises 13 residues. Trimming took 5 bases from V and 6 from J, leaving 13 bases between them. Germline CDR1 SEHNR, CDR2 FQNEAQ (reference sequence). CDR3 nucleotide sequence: TGTGCCAGCAGCGCAGGGTCCGATAAGACCCAGTACTTC. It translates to CASSAGSDKTQYF.

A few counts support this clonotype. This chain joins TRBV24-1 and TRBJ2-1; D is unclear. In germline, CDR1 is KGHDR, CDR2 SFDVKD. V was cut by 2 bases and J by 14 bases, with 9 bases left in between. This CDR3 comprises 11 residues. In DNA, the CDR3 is TGTGCCACCAGTGATTCGCGGACGGAGTTCTTC. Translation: CATSDSRTEFF.

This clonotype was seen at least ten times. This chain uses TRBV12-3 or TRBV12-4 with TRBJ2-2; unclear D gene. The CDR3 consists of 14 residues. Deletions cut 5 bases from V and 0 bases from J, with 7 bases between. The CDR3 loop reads CASSRIANTGELFF. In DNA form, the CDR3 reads TGTGCCAGCAGTCGTATTGCGAACACCGGGGAGCTGTTTTTT.

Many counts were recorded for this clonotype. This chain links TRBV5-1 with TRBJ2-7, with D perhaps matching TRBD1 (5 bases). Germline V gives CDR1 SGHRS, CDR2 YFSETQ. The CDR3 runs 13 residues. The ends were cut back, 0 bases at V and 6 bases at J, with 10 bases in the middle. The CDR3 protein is CASSLDTGFEQYF. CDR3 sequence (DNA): TGCGCCAGCAGCTTGGACACAGGCTTCGAGCAGTACTTC.

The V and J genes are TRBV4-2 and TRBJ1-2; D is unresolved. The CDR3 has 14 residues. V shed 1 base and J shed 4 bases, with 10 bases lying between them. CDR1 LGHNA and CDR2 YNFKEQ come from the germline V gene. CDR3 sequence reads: CASSQVGKAYGYTF. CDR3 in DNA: TGTGCCAGCAGCCAAGTGGGGAAGGCCTATGGCTACACCTTC.

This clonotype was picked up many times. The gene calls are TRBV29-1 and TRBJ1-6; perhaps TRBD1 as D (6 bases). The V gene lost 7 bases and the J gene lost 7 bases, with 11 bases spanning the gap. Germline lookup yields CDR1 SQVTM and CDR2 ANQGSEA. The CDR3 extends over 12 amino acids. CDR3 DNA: TGCAGCGCCCGCCAGGGGAATTCACCCCTCCACTTT. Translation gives CSARQGNSPLHF. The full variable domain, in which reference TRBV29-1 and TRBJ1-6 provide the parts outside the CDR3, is SAVISQKPSRDICQRGTSLTIQCQVDSQVTMMFWYRQQPGQSLTLIATANQGSEATYESGFVIDKFPISRPNLTFSTLTVSNMSPEDSSIYLCSARQGNSPLHFGNGTRLTVT.

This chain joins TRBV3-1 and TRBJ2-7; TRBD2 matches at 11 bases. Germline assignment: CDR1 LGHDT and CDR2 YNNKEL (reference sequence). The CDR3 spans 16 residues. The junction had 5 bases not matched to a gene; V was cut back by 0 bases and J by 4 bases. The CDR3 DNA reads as TGTGCCAGCAGCCAAGAAAGGACTAGCGGGTCGTACGAGCAGTACTTC. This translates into CASSQERTSGSYEQYF.

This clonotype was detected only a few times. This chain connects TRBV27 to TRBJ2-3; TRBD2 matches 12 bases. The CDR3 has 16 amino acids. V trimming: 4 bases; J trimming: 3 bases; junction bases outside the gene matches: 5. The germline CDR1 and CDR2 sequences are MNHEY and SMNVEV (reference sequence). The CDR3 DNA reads TGTGCCAGCAGTTCACTGACTAGCGGGAGTACAGATACGCAGTATTTT. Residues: CASSSLTSGSTDTQYF.

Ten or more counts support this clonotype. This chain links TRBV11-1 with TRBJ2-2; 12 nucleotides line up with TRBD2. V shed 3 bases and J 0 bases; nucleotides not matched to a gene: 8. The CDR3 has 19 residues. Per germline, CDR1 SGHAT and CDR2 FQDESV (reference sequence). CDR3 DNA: TGTGCCAGCAGCTTCCCACGACTAGCGGGAGCCACGAACACCGGGGAGCTGTTTTTT. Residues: CASSFPRLAGATNTGELFF.

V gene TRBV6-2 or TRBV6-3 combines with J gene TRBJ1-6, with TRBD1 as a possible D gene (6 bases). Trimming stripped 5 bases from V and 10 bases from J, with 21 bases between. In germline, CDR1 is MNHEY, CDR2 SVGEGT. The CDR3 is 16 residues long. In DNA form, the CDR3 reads TGTGCCAGCAGTCTGTCTAGGGGGGCGGAGAGGTCACCCCTCCACTTT. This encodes CASSLSRGAERSPLHF.

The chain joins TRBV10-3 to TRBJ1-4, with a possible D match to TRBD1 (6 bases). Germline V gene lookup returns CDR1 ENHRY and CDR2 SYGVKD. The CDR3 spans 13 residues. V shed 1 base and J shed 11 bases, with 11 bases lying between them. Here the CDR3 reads CAISELTGYKLFF. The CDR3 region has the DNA TGTGCCATCAGTGAGTTGACAGGTTATAAACTGTTTTTT.

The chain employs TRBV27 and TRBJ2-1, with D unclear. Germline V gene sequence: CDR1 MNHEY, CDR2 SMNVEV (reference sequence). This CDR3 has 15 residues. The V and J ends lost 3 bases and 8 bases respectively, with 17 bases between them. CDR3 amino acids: CASSFLSQARDEQFF. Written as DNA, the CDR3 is TGTGCCAGCAGTTTTTTGTCGCAAGCCCGTGATGAGCAGTTCTTC.

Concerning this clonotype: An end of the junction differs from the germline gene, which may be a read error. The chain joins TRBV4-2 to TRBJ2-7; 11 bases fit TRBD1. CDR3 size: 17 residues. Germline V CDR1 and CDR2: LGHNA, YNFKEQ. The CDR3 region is CASSQQPVRTGGYEPYF. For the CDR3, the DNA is TGTGCCAGCAGCCAACAACCTGTGCGGACAGGGGGCTACGAGCCGTACTTC.

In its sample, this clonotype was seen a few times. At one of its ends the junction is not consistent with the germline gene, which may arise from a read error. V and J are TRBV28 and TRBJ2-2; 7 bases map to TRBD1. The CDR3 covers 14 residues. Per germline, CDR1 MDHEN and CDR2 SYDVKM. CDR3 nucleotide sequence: TGTGCCAGCAGGACAGGGAGTAACACCCGGGAGCTGTTTTTT. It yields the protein CASRTGSNTRELFF.

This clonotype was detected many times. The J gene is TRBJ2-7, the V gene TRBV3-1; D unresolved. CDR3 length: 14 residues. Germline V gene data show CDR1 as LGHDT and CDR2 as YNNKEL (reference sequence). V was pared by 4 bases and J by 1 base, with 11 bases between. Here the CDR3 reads CASSRRPRSYEQYF. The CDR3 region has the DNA TGTGCCAGCAGCCGCCGCCCCCGTTCCTACGAGCAGTACTTC.

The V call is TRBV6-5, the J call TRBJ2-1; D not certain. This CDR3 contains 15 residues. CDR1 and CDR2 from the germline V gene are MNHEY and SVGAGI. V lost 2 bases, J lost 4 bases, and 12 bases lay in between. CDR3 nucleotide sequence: TGTGCCAGCAGTTACGGGGTACAGTCGTACAATGAGCAGTTCTTC. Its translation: CASSYGVQSYNEQFF.

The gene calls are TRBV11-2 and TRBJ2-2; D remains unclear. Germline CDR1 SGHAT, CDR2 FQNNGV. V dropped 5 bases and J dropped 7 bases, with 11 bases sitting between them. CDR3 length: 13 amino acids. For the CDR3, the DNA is TGTGCCAGCAGCATACAACAAAGCGGGGAGCTGTTTTTT. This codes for CASSIQQSGELFF.

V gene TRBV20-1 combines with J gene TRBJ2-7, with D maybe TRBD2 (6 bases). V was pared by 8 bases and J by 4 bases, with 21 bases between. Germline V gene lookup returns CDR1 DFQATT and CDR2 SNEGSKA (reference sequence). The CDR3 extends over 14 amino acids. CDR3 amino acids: CSSGAKAGGYEQYF. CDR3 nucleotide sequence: TGCAGTTCCGGCGCGAAGGCCGGGGGATACGAGCAGTACTTC.

DNA for the CDR3: TGTGCCACCCAGTATACCTACCCTGGGACAGTCTACGAGCAGTACTTC. It is translated as CATQYTYPGTVYEQYF. V is TRBV15 and J is TRBJ2-7; 7 bases align to TRBD1. Per germline, CDR1 LNHNV and CDR2 YYDKDF (reference sequence). CDR3 length equals 16 residues. With V trimmed by 8 bases and J by 3 bases, 16 bases remained unmatched.

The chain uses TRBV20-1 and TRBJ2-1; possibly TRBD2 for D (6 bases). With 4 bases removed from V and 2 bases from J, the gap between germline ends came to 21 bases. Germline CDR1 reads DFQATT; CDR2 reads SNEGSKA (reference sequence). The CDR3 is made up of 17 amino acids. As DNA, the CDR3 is TGCAGTGCTATAGTGGCCGAGTGGGAGGAAGCCTACAATGAGCAGTTCTTC. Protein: CSAIVAEWEEAYNEQFF.

The CDR3, as DNA: TGTGCCAGCTCGCCAAGTCTCGAGACTGAAGCTTTCTTT. Translated: CASSPSLETEAFF. The V call is TRBV18, the J call TRBJ1-1; no definite D call. The CDR3 totals 13 residues. CDR1 KGHSH and CDR2 LQKENI come from the germline V gene. V lost 6 bases to trimming and J lost 5 bases, with 13 bases between them.

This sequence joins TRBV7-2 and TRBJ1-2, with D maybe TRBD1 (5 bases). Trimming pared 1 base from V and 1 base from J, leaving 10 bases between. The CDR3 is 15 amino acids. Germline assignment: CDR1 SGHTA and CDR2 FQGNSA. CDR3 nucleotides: TGTGCCAGCAGCTTAGGGCGGACATATAACTATGGCTACACCTTC. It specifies CASSLGRTYNYGYTF.

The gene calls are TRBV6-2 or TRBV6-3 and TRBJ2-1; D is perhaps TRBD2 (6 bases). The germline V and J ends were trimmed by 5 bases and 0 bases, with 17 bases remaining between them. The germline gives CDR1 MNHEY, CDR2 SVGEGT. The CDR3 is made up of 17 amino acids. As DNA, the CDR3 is TGTGCCAGCAGTACTGATTTGGGAGGCAGCTCCTACAATGAGCAGTTCTTC. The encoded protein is CASSTDLGGSSYNEQFF.

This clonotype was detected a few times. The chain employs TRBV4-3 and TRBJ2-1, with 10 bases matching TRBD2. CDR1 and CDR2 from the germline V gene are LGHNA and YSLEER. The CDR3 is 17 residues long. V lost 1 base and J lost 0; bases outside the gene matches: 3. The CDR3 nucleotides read TGCGCCAGCAGCCAAGGGGCTAGCGGGAGCTCCTACAATGAGCAGTTCTTC. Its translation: CASSQGASGSSYNEQFF.